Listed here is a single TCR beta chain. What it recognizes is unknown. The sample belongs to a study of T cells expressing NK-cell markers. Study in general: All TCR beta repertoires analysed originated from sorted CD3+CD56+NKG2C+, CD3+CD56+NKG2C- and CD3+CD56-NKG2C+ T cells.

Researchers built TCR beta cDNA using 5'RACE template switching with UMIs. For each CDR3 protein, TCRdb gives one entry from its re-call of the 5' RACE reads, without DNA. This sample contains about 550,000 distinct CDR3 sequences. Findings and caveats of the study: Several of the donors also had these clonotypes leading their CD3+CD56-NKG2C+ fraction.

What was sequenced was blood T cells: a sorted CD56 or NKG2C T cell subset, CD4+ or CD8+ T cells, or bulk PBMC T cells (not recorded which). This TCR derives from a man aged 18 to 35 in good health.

The CDR3 sequence: CASSRGGGTPFDEQFF. The chain combines TRBV19 with TRBJ2-1; the TCRdb call, TRBD1, lacks DNA for checking. CDR3 length: 16 residues. Germline CDR1 LNHDA, CDR2 SQIVND (reference sequence).